The following is a T cell receptor (beta chain) sequence with its context. CDR3 length: 14 residues. The germline V gene has CDR1 SGHRS and CDR2 YFSETQ. After removal of 4 bases from V and 0 bases from J, the junction contained 3 bases not matched to a gene. In the original workflow: Amplification of reference gene primers was used by the study to estimate nucleated cell counts. Sequencing was performed with immunoSEQ multiplex PCR; in TCRdb, only in-frame clones are kept and a portion is missing. V and J calls and clone size follow that table, whereas D and trimming were derived from the DNA. In the table there are about 87,000 clones, about 91% of which are singletons. The data are from a study of blood T cell repertoires in COVID-19. Study overall: Specimens from acute and convalescent COVID-19 originated in the United States, Italy and Spain. Sources were T cells, B-cell-depleted T cells, or PBMCs; the material itself was cDNA or gDNA.

The genes are TRBV5-1 and TRBJ2-7; 8 bases are shared with TRBD2. The sequenced material came from peripheral blood. The receptor was derived from a woman at least 80 years old with active COVID-19. The CDR3 DNA sequence: TGCGCCAGCAGCCGGACTAGCCTCTCCTACGAGCAGTACTTC. This translates into CASSRTSLSYEQYF.